The 24 T cell receptor beta chains below all came from one sample that was sequenced in a study of a mutant IDH1 vaccine in newly diagnosed glioma. These receptors are not linked to any known antigen. Produced via immunoSEQ multiplex PCR; TCRdb's table is partial and in-frame only. There are roughly 38,000 clones in the sample; about 80% occur only once, and 4% to 6.5% lies in the top ten. Described time point: week 23, last vaccination. Topical imiquimod accompanied each vaccine dose, which consisted of 300 ug of mutant IDH1 20-mer peptide. Sample: PBMCs, taken from a glioma patient whose treatment included an IDH1 peptide vaccine. The receptor set was obtained from a man in his forties or fifties with glioma.

The chain is built from TRBV7-9 and TRBJ1-1; 8 bases line up with TRBD1. This CDR3 has 18 amino acids. The germline V gene has CDR1 SEHNR and CDR2 FQNEAQ (reference sequence). V was clipped by 4 bases and J by 4 bases; unmatched bases: 17. CDR3 sequence (DNA): TGTGCCAGCAGCTCGTTCCTGGACAGGGTCGGGATTTCCACTGAAGCTTTCTTT. Translated: CASSSFLDRVGISTEAFF.

This clone was counted only a few times. DNA of the CDR3: TGTGCCAGCAGTTACTCGAGGGGGTTTGATGGCTACACCTTC. This sequence encodes CASSYSRGFDGYTF. The chain joins TRBV6-5 to TRBJ1-2, with D maybe TRBD1 (6 bases). V lost 0 bases to trimming and J lost 6 bases, with 11 bases between them. This CDR3 contains 14 residues. Germline CDR1 is MNHEY and CDR2 is SVGAGI.

This clone was seen just once. The J gene is TRBJ2-1, the V gene TRBV4-1, with 8 positions matching TRBD2. The V gene's germline CDR1 is MGHRA and CDR2 YSYEKL. The CDR3 is 15 amino acids. J was trimmed by 8 bases and V by 3 bases; bases with no gene match: 9. The CDR3 coding sequence is TGCGCCAGCAGCCAGTGGGTTGGACTAGCAGATGAGCAGTTCTTC. Translated, it gives CASSQWVGLADEQFF.

This sequence joins TRBV4-2 and TRBJ1-3; 7 bases are a match to TRBD1. There are 16 residues in the CDR3. Losses at the gene ends were 0 bases for V and 4 bases for J; bases not matched to a gene: 6. The germline V gene encodes CDR1 LGHNA and CDR2 YNFKEQ. DNA for the CDR3: TGTGCCAGCAGCCAAGATTTTGAGGGGGCGGGAAACACCATATATTTT. Encoded protein: CASSQDFEGAGNTIYF.

The J gene is TRBJ1-5, the V gene TRBV6-6; D ambiguous. CDR3 length: 16 amino acids. V lost 5 bases and J lost 0, with 14 bases in between. The germline gives CDR1 MNHNY, CDR2 SVGAGI (reference sequence). CDR3 coding DNA: TGTGCCAGCAGTCCGGACCCCTTTTATAGCAATCAGCCCCAGCATTTT. Its protein is CASSPDPFYSNQPQHF.

This chain joins TRBV4-3 and TRBJ1-4; 10 bases are a match to TRBD1. The junction had 5 bases not matched to a gene; V was cut back by 5 bases and J by 5 bases. Germline V lookup: CDR1 LGHNA, CDR2 YSLEER. This CDR3 has 15 amino acids. This chain's CDR3 is CASSWGQGPNEKLFF. In DNA form, the CDR3 reads TGCGCCAGCAGCTGGGGACAGGGGCCAAATGAAAAACTGTTTTTT.

As for this clone: An end of the junction differs from the germline gene, which may be a read error. The chain employs TRBV19 and TRBJ1-5, with D unresolved. Germline CDR1 is LNHDA and CDR2 is SQIVND (reference sequence). The CDR3 consists of 11 residues. The CDR3 loop is CASSSNQPQHF. CDR3 coding DNA: TGTGCCAGCAGTAGCAATCAGCCCCAGCATTTT.

V gene TRBV19 combines with J gene TRBJ2-5; D is unclear. Per germline, CDR1 LNHDA and CDR2 SQIVND (reference sequence). V dropped 5 bases and J dropped 5 bases, with 15 bases sitting between them. The CDR3 consists of 14 residues. Here the CDR3 reads CASSPLGLEETQYF. As DNA, the CDR3 is TGTGCCAGTAGTCCCCTCGGGCTAGAGGAGACCCAGTACTTC.

This sequence joins TRBV20-1 and TRBJ1-3; no clear D. The CDR3 loop spans 11 amino acids. Germline loops: CDR1 DFQATT, CDR2 SNEGSKA (reference sequence). Between the trimmed V and J ends, which lost 6 bases and 8 bases, there was a span of 11 bases. The CDR3 DNA follows: TGCAGTGCCCGAGGTGAGGACACCATATATTTT. Translation: CSARGEDTIYF.

The V gene is TRBV2, the J gene TRBJ1-1; 8 nucleotides match TRBD1. Trimming cost V 5 bases and J 4 bases; bases outside gene matches: 6. Germline-derived CDR1 and CDR2 are SNHLY and FYNNEI. The CDR3 is 14 residues long. CDR3 DNA sequence: TGTGCCAGCAGTTTGGGACAGGTCATCACTGAAGCTTTCTTT. Translating it yields CASSLGQVITEAFF. The entire variable domain, with the rest obtained from reference TRBV2 and TRBJ1-1, is as follows: EPEVTQTPSHQVTQMGQEVILRCVPISNHLYFYWYRQILGQKVEFLVSFYNNEISEKSEIFDDQFSVERPDGSNFTLKIRSTKLEDSAMYFCASSLGQVITEAFFGQGTRLTVV.

V is TRBV5-4 and J is TRBJ2-7; 10 positions agree with TRBD2. Germline values: CDR1 SGHNT, CDR2 YYREEE (reference sequence). The CDR3 is 16 residues long. Trimming removed 2 bases from V and 2 bases from J; junction bases left unmatched: 7. CDR3 sequence (DNA): TGTGCCAGCAGCTTCCTCAGCGGGGGGGCCGCCTACGAGCAGTACTTC. Protein sequence: CASSFLSGGAAYEQYF.

A few counts support this clone. This sequence joins TRBV7-2 and TRBJ2-7; 9 bases are a match to TRBD2. Trimming cost V 3 bases and J 7 bases; bases outside gene matches: 7. Germline-derived CDR1 and CDR2 are SGHTA and FQGNSA. The CDR3 totals 14 residues. CDR3 nucleotide sequence: TGTGCCAGCAGCTTTCTAGCGGGGCCCATGGAGCAGTACTTC. Translating it yields CASSFLAGPMEQYF. The full variable domain, in which reference TRBV7-2 and TRBJ2-7 provide the parts outside the CDR3, is GAGVSQSPSNKVTEKGKDVELRCDPISGHTALYWYRQSLGQGLEFLIYFQGNSAPDKSGLPSDRFSAERTGGSVSTLTIQRTQQEDSAVYLCASSFLAGPMEQYFGPGTRLTVT.

V usage is TRBV27 and J usage is TRBJ2-7; unclear D gene. Trimming stripped 2 bases from V and 0 bases from J, with 5 bases between. Germline CDR1 reads MNHEY; CDR2 reads SMNVEV (reference sequence). This CDR3 comprises 13 residues. The CDR3 nucleotides are TGTGCCAGCAGTTTAGACACCTCCTACGAGCAGTACTTC. It is translated as CASSLDTSYEQYF.

The chain employs TRBV5-1 and TRBJ1-2; D unclear. Germline-derived CDR1 and CDR2 are SGHRS and YFSETQ. This CDR3 is built from 11 residues. Between the trimmed V and J ends, which lost 4 bases and 7 bases, there was a span of 8 bases. The CDR3 protein is CASSLSGGYTF. CDR3 nucleotides: TGCGCCAGCAGCCTCTCGGGTGGCTACACCTTC.

The chain joins TRBV30 to TRBJ2-2; TRBD2 matches at 11 bases. The germline V gene has CDR1 GTSNPN and CDR2 SVGIG (reference sequence). The length of the CDR3 is 14 residues. V shed 4 bases and J 3 bases; nucleotides not matched to a gene: 1. CDR3 coding DNA: TGTGCCTGGACGGGACTAGCGGACACCGGGGAGCTGTTTTTT. Amino acid sequence: CAWTGLADTGELFF. Full variable domain (outside the CDR3, taken from reference TRBV30 and TRBJ2-2): SQTIHQWPATLVQPVGSPLSLECTVEGTSNPNLYWYRQAAGRGLQLLFYSVGIGQISSEVPQNLSASRPQDRQFILSSKKLLLSDSGFYLCAWTGLADTGELFFGEGSRLTVL.

This chain links TRBV2 with TRBJ1-5, with D possibly TRBD1 on 5 matching bases. Germline V CDR1 and CDR2: SNHLY, FYNNEI. V lost 3 bases, J lost 7 bases, and 16 bases lay in between. The CDR3 has 15 residues. The CDR3 loop is CASSDGTPVYQPQHF. The CDR3 DNA reads TGTGCCAGCAGTGATGGGACCCCTGTGTACCAGCCCCAGCATTTT. The variable domain in full, completed from reference TRBV2 and TRBJ1-5, reads EPEVTQTPSHQVTQMGQEVILRCVPISNHLYFYWYRQILGQKVEFLVSFYNNEISEKSEIFDDQFSVERPDGSNFTLKIRSTKLEDSAMYFCASSDGTPVYQPQHFGDGTRLSIL.

The CDR3 is CASRKGWEAFF. CDR3 DNA: TGTGCCAGCAGGAAGGGGTGGGAAGCTTTCTTT. The chain uses TRBV27 and TRBJ1-1; D might be TRBD1 (5 bases). Trimming took 6 bases from V and 8 from J, leaving 10 bases between them. Germline V gene data show CDR1 as MNHEY and CDR2 as SMNVEV (reference sequence). The CDR3 is 11 amino acids.

The chain uses TRBV5-4 and TRBJ1-6, with a weak D call TRBD1 (5 bases). Trimming pared 0 bases from V and 7 bases from J, leaving 14 bases between. The germline V gene encodes CDR1 SGHNT and CDR2 YYREEE (reference sequence). The CDR3 is made up of 16 amino acids. CDR3 sequence reads: CASSLGGNNLNSPLHF. CDR3 DNA sequence: TGTGCCAGCAGCTTGGGGGGCAACAACCTAAATTCACCCCTCCACTTT.

This sequence joins TRBV10-3 and TRBJ1-1; D is perhaps TRBD1 (5 bases). V was shortened by 7 bases and J by 4 bases, with 13 bases between the two germline ends. Germline V gene data show CDR1 as ENHRY and CDR2 as SYGVKD. The length of the CDR3 is 13 residues. CDR3 loop: CAIMGREGTEAFF. CDR3 sequence (DNA): TGTGCCATCATGGGCAGGGAGGGCACTGAAGCTTTCTTT.

The J gene is TRBJ2-1, the V gene TRBV6-1, with a possible D match to TRBD2 (5 bases). Germline lookup yields CDR1 MNHNS and CDR2 SASEGT. V lost 6 bases to trimming and J lost 4 bases, with 16 bases between them. The CDR3 consists of 15 residues. The CDR3 DNA sequence: TGTGCCAGCAGCCCCGAGAGGGCAGTTTACAATGAGCAGTTCTTC. Amino acid sequence: CASSPERAVYNEQFF.

This clone occurred a few times. The gene calls are TRBV19 and TRBJ1-1; D is undetermined. The CDR3 has 14 amino acids. CDR1 and CDR2 from the germline V gene are LNHDA and SQIVND (reference sequence). V dropped 6 bases and J dropped 2 bases, with 13 bases sitting between them. The CDR3 sequence: CASRSGEINTEAFF. The CDR3 DNA follows: TGTGCCAGTAGGTCCGGGGAAATAAACACTGAAGCTTTCTTT.

This clone was picked up a small number of times. V gene TRBV29-1 combines with J gene TRBJ1-1; unclear D gene. Trimming removed 5 bases at V and 0 bases at J, with 4 bases between. Germline V lookup: CDR1 SQVTM, CDR2 ANQGSEA. This CDR3 comprises 11 residues. CDR3 region: CSVHLNTEAFF. The CDR3 region has the DNA TGCAGCGTTCACTTGAACACTGAAGCTTTCTTT.

This clone occurred once. The chain has TRBV7-9 and TRBJ2-5; the match to TRBD1 covers 7 bases. V was clipped by 8 bases and J by 5 bases; unmatched bases: 5. Per the germline V gene, CDR1 is SEHNR and CDR2 is FQNEAQ (reference sequence). The CDR3 sequence is 12 residues long. The CDR3 DNA follows: TGTGCCAGCGGGGACAGCACGGAGACCCAGTACTTC. This sequence encodes CASGDSTETQYF.

The rearrangement links TRBV10-3 to TRBJ1-1; 8 bases match TRBD1. Germline CDR1 reads ENHRY; CDR2 reads SYGVKD. The CDR3 has 14 residues. V gave up 4 bases and J gave up 1 base; unmatched junction bases: 2. The CDR3 protein is CAISVGTGNTEAFF. CDR3 nucleotides: TGTGCCATCAGTGTCGGGACAGGGAACACTGAAGCTTTCTTT.